The clone carrying this T cell receptor (beta chain) has just one count. Its antigen is undetermined. This CDR3 contains 14 residues. Germline V gives CDR1 SGHTA, CDR2 FQGNSA. V was pared by 5 bases and J by 3 bases, with 14 bases between. This sample's time point: blood from clinic visit 5 months post-surgery; TSC patient then seizure free. Before surgery, patients took at least one anti-epileptic drug. This entry comes from a study of brain T cells in children with intractable seizures. Whole-study results and caveats: Absence of clones before surgery may stem from lower sequencing depth.

Profiled with immunoSEQ multiplex PCR; TCRdb holds only in-frame clones, not every one. The sample includes approximately 330,000 clones, 93% seen only once; the top ten take 4.5% to 7%. This TCR derives from a boy less than two years old with tuberous sclerosis and intractable seizures. The chain uses TRBV7-2 and TRBJ2-7, with D perhaps TRBD2 (6 bases). This sample comprised peripheral blood, obtained roughly 5 months after surgery. DNA of the CDR3: TGTGCCAGCAGCCCCCAAAATAGCGGCTACGAGCAGTACTTC. Translating gives CASSPQNSGYEQYF.